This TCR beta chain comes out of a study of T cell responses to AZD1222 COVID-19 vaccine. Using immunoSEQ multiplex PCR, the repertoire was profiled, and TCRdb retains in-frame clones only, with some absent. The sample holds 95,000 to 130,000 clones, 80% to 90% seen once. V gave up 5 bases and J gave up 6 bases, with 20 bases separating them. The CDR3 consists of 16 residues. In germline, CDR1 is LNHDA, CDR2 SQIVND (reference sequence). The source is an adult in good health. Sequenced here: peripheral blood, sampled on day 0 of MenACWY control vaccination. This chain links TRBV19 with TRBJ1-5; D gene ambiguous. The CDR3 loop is CASSPPGWGIGQPQHF. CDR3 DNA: TGTGCCAGTAGTCCCCCGGGCTGGGGAATAGGTCAGCCCCAGCATTTT.